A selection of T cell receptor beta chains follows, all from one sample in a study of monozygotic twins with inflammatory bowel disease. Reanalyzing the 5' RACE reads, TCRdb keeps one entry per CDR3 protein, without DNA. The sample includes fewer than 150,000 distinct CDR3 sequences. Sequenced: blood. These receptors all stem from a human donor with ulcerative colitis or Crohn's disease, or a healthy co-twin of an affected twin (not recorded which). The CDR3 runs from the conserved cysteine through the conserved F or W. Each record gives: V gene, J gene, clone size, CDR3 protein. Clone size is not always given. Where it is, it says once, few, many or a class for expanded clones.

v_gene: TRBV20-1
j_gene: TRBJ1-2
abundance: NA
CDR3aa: CSAQDRGHGYTF

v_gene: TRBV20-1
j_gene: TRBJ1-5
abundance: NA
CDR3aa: CSAHRGDQPQHF

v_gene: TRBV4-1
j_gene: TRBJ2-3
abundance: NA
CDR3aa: CASSQYRGRGDTQYF

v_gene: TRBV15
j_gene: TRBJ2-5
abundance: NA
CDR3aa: CATSRGVQETQYF

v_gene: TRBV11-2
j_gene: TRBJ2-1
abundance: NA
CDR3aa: CASSPTTSGGANEQFF

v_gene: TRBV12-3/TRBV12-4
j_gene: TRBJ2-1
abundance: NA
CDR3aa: CASSLRGLGNEQFF

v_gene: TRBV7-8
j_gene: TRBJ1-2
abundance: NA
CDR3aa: CASSLAPTGVGYGYTF

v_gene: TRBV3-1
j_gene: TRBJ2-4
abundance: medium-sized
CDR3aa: CASSQDQGTNIQYF

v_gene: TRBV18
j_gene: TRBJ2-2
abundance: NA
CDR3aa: CASSPANTGELFF

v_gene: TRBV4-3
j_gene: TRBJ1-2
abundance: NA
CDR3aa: CASSQEVQGNYGYTF

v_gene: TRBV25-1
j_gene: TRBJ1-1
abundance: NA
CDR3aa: CASSGDTSNTEAFF

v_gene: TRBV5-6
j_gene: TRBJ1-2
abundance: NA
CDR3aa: CASSLGNLGPNYGYTF

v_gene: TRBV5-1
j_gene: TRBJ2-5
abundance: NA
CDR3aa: CASSLGTPGTQYF

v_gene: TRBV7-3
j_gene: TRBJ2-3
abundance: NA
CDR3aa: CASSTPGTSGGLTDTQYF

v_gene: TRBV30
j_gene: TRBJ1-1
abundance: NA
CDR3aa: CAWTYQGMYTEAFF

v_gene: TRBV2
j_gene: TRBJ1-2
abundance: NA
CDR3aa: CASLGQDRGYTF

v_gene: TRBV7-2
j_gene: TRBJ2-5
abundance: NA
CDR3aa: CASSLTGGQETQYF

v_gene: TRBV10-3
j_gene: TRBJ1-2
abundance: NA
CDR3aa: CAISEVGPMLYGYTF

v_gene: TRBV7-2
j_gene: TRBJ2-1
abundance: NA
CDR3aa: CASSRKVAGHNEQFF

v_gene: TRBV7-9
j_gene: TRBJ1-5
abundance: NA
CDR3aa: CASSLDGSRTQHF

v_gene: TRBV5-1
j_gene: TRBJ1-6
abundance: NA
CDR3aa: CASSGGQGGNSPLHF

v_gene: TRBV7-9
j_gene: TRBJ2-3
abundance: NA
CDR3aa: CASRGTPAADTQYF

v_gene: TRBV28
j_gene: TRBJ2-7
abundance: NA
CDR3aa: CASINLPGQNYEQYF

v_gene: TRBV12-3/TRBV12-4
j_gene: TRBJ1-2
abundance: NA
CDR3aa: CASRNYYYGYTF

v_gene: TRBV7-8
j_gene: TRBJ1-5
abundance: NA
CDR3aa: CASSLSPWGAGNQPQHF

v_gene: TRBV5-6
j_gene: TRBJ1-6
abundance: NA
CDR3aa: CASSLWHRDSPLHF

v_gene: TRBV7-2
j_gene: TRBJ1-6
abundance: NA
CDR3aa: CASSFPSSPLHF

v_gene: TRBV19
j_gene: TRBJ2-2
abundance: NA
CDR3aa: CASSPNRGPNGELFF

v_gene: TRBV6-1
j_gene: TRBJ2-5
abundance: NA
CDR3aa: CASRPLGGRETQYF

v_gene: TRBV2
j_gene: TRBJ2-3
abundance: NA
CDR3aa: CASRQREPSTDTQYF

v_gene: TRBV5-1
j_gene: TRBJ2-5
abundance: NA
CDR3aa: CASSLQEETQYF

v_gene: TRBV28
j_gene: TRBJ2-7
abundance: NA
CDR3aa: CASSFYYEQYF

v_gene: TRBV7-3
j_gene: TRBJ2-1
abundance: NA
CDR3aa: CASSLTRAGQGRNEQFF

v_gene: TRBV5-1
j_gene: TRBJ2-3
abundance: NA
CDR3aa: CASSVGRQGTDTQYF

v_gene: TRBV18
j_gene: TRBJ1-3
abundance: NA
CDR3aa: CASSPRTRVLPGNTIYF

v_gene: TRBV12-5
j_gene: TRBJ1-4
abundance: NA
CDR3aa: CASGLVLGSTNEKLFF

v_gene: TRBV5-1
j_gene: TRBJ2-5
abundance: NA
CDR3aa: CASSPGASAFQGTQYF

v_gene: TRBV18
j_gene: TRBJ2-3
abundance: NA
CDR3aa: CASSTGSGRTDTQYF

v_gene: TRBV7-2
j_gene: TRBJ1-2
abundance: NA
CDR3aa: CASNTRGAGYGYTF

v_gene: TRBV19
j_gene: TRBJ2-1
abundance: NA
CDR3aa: CASKGQNEQFF

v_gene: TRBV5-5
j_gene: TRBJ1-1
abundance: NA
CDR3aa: CASSQPVGMNTEAFF

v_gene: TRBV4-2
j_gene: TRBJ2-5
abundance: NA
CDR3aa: CASSQDSQRGGHRTQYF

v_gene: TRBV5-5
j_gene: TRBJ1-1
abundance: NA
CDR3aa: CASSLGHRVNTEAFF

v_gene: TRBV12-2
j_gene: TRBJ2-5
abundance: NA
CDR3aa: CASRLMKVERVYQDMETQYF

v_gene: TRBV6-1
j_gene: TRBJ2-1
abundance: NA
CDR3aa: CASSGSDRAGNEQFF

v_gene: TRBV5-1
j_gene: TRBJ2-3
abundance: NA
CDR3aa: CASSLTSGDTDTQYF

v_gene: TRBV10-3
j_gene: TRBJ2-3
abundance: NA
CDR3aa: CAIGQGSVTDTQYF

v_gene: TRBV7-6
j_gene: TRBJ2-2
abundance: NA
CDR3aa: CASSSIGGSNTGELFF

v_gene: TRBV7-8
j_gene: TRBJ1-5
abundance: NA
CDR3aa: CASSVGFDGGQPQHF

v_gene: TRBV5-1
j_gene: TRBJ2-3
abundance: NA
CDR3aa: CASSLTSGTLGDTQYF

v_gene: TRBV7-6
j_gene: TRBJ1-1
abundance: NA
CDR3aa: CASSLGTGTGLRTEAFF

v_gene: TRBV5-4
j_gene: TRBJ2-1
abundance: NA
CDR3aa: CASSKGGGGFNEQFF

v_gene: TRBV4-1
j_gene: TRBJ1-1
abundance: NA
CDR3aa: CASSALSENTEAFF

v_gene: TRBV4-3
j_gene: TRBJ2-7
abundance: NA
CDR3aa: CASSQGVPGALLYEQYF

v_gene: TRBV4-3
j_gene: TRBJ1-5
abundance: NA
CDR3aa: CASSQEGGHGNQPQHF

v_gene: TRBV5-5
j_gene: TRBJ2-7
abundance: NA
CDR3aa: CASLTGGNSYEQYF

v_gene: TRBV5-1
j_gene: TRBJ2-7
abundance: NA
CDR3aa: CASSIGSAFRTGGVNGEQYF

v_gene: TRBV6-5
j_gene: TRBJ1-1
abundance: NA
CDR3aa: CASSLLGQGEAFF

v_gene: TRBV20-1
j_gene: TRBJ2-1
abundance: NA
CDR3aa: CSASEGWVSSSYNEQFF

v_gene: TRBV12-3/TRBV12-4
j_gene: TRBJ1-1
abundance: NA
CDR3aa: CASLQRRGTEAFF